The next 5 T cell receptor beta chains were all read from a single sample in a study of regulatory T cells in long-lasting Graves disease (TCRdb year 2021). The sample's time point label is to be understood as: newly diagnosed GD, antithyroid drugs for less than 3 months. For both TCR sequencing and RNA sequencing, RNA was extracted from PBMCs using TRIzol. Library method: multiplex PCR. These reads were obtained on an Illumina HiSeq 4000. TCR beta libraries were built with iRepertoire HTBI primers and Arm-PCR amplification of CDR3 regions. TCRdb took the public reads, trimmed them with fastp at Q25, ran MiXCR for clone calling and kept in-frame beta chains. A single entry per CDR3 protein holds the most common genes and DNA from its merged rows. Counted in this sample were about 370,000 distinct CDR3 sequences; around a sixth of them appeared once. Clones ranked in the top ten supply about 20% of the sample.

The input for sequencing was peripheral blood mononuclear cells (PBMCs), taken at new diagnosis, from a patient treated with antithyroid drugs. The receptors come from a female donor with Graves disease.

This clonotype was picked up many times. V usage is TRBV20-1 and J usage is TRBJ2-1, with a possible D match to TRBD2 (6 bases). V was cut by 0 bases and J by 5 bases, with 14 bases left in between. This CDR3 has 15 residues. Germline values: CDR1 DFQATT, CDR2 SNEGSKA (reference sequence). In DNA, the CDR3 is TGCAGTGCTAGAGAGGGACTGTATGGTAACAATGAGCAGTTCTTC. It is translated as CSAREGLYGNNEQFF.

The table lists this clonotype with many counts. This chain uses TRBV7-9 with TRBJ2-7; D is unresolved. The CDR3 is 12 residues long. Trimming stripped 4 bases from V and 5 bases from J, with 9 bases between. Germline V gene lookup returns CDR1 SEHNR and CDR2 FQNEAQ (reference sequence). The CDR3, as DNA: TGTGCCAGCAGCTCGGGTTTGGACGAGCAGTACTTC. It yields the protein CASSSGLDEQYF.

The chain is built from TRBV5-1 and TRBJ1-2; 8 nucleotides line up with TRBD1. Germline V gene lookup returns CDR1 SGHRS and CDR2 YFSETQ. The CDR3 loop spans 15 amino acids. Losses at the gene ends were 2 bases for V and 4 bases for J; bases not matched to a gene: 7. The CDR3 region has the DNA TGCGCCAGCAGCTTATTGCCAGGGGGCGGCTATGGCTACACCTTC. Residues: CASSLLPGGGYGYTF.

The chain has TRBV12-3 or TRBV12-4 and TRBJ2-1, with D hard to call. The CDR3 is made up of 13 amino acids. Trimming stripped 1 base from V and 6 bases from J, with 7 bases between. CDR3 region: CASSLGAVNEQFF. The CDR3 DNA sequence: TGTGCCAGCAGTTTAGGGGCTGTCAATGAGCAGTTCTTC.

This clonotype was observed many times. The CDR3 reads CASSSKPMNTEAFF. The CDR3 DNA follows: TGTGCCAGCAGTTCAAAGCCGATGAACACTGAAGCTTTCTTT. V gene TRBV12-3 or TRBV12-4 combines with J gene TRBJ1-1; D remains unclear. The CDR3 extends over 14 amino acids. The V gene lost 4 bases and the J gene lost 0 bases, with 9 bases spanning the gap.